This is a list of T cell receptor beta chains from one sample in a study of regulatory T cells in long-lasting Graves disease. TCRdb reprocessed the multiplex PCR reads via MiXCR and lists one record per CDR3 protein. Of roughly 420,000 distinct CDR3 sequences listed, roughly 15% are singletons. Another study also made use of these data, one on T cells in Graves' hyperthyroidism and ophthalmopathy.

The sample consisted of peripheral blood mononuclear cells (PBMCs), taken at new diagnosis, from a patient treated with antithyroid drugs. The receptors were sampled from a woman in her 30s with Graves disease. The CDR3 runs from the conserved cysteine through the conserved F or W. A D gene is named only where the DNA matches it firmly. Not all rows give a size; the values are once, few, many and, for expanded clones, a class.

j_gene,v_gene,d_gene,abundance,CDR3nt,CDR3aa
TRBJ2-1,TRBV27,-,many,TGTGCCAGCAGTGGGAGACCCATTGGGGAGCAGTTCTTC,CASSGRPIGEQFF
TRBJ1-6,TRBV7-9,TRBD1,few,TGTGCCAGCAGCTCCCGACAGGGCCTGGAAAATTCACCCCTCCACTTT,CASSSRQGLENSPLHF
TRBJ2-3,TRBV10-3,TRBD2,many,TGTGCCCCTTTGAGGCGCGGACTAGACCGAAGCACACAAGGACCCTCAGATACGCAGTATTTT,CAPLRRGLDRSTQGPSDTQYF
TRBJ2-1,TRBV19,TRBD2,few,TGTGCCAGTAGTATGAAAAGGGCGGGAGCTCTTGAGCAGTTCTTC,CASSMKRAGALEQFF
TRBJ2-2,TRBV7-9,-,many,TGTGCCAGCAGCTTAGTTCAAGGGGGCACCGGGGAGCTGTTTTTT,CASSLVQGGTGELFF
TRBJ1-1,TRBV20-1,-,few,TGCAGTGCTAGAGAAGGTCCGGCCGGTAGCTTGAACACTGAAGCTTTCTTT,CSAREGPAGSLNTEAFF
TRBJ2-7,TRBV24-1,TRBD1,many,TGTGCCACCAGTGATGCCGGGACAGGCTTGGAGGACGAGCAGTACTTC,CATSDAGTGLEDEQYF
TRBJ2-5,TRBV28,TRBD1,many,TGTGCCAGCAGTTTGTTTGGGGCCCTGCAGGGGGCCGAAGAGACCCAGTACTTC,CASSLFGALQGAEETQYF
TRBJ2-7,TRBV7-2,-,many,TGTGCCAGCAGCTTCGGACTGGGCTACGAGCAGTACTTC,CASSFGLGYEQYF
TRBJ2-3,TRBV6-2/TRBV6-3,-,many,TGTGCCAGCAGCGCCGCGTACACAGATACGCAGTATTTT,CASSAAYTDTQYF
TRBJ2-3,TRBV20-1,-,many,TGCAGTGCTGGGAAAAACAGGGTTGACACGCAGTATTTT,CSAGKNRVDTQYF
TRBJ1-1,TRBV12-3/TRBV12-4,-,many,TGCGCCAGCAGCCCCGGGGCGGGGGACACTGAAGCTTTCTTT,CASSPGAGDTEAFF
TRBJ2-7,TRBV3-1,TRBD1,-,TGTGCCAGCAGCCAAGAGGGCCGGACAGGGAACTACGAGCCGTACTTC,CASSQEGRTGNYEPYF
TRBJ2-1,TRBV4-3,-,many,TGCGCCAGCAGCCAAGTATTTCGGGCCATCTTCTCCTACAATGAGCAGTTCTTC,CASSQVFRAIFSYNEQFF
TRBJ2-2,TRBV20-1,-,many,TGCAGTGCTATCGCGGGACATACGAACACCGGGGAGCTGTTTTTT,CSAIAGHTNTGELFF
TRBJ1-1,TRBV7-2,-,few,TGTGCCAGCCAAACCGGGACACAGAACACTGAAGCTTTCTTT,CASQTGTQNTEAFF
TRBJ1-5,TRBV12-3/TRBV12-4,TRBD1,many,TGTGCCAGCCCTAAAATCAGGACAGGTTATAGCAATCAGCCCCAGCATTTT,CASPKIRTGYSNQPQHF
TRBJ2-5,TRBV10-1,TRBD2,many,TGCGCCAGCAGTGAGGGGCTAGCGGGAGATATAGAGACCCAGTACTTC,CASSEGLAGDIETQYF
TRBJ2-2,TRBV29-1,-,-,TGCAGCGGCTGGACGGGGTACACCGGGGAGCTGTTTTTT,CSGWTGYTGELFF
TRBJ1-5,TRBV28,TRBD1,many,TGTGCCAGCAGACCAGGGGGAAGCAATCAGCCCCAGCATTTT,CASRPGGSNQPQHF
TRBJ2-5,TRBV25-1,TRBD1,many,TGTGCCAGCAGTTCCGGGACAGGGGGCCAAGAGACCCAGTACTTC,CASSSGTGGQETQYF
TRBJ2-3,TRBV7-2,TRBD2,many,TGTGCCAGCAGCGGTGGGACTAGCTCCCACACAGATACGCAGTATTTT,CASSGGTSSHTDTQYF
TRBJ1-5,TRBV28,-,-,TGTGCCAGCACCCTGGGTGGGGCCGCGGGTAGGCAGCCCCAGCATTTT,CASTLGGAAGRQPQHF
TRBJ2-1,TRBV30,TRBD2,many,TGTGCCTGGGGTAGCGGGAGGCGGGGCAATGAGCAGTTCTTC,CAWGSGRRGNEQFF
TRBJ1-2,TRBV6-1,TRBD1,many,TGTGCCAGCAGTGAATGGACAGGGGGCAACTATGGCTACACCTTC,CASSEWTGGNYGYTF
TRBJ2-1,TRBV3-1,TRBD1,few,TGTGCCAGCAGCCTTTTCAGGGGGCGGGACAATGAGCAGTTCTTC,CASSLFRGRDNEQFF
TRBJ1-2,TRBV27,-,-,TGTGCCAGCAGTTTAGGGGGGCCAGAAGGCTACACCTTC,CASSLGGPEGYTF
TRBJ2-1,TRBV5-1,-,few,TGCGCCAGCAGCCAAACACCAGGTAGCTCCTACAATGAGCAGTTCTTC,CASSQTPGSSYNEQFF
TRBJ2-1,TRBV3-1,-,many,TGTGCCAGCAGCCAAGAAGGTGGTTCCAATGAGCAGTTCTTC,CASSQEGGSNEQFF
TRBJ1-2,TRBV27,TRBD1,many,TGTGCCAGCAGTGTCCGGGGACAGCTAAGCTATGGCTACACCTTC,CASSVRGQLSYGYTF
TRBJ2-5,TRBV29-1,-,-,TGCAGCGTTGAAGCTAGGGGGGGAACCCAGTACTTC,CSVEARGGTQYF
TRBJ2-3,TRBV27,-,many,TGTGCCAGCAGTTTCGAAGCCGTTCACACAGATACGCAGTATTTT,CASSFEAVHTDTQYF
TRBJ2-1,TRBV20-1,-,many,TGCAGTCTCATTAGGTCTACGGGATACAATGAGCAGTTCTTC,CSLIRSTGYNEQFF
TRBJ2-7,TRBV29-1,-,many,TGCAGCGTTGAAGCCACCGGGAGACTTCATTACGAGCAGTACTTC,CSVEATGRLHYEQYF
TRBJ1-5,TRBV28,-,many,TGTGCCAGCAGTATTCCGGTCACGCCCCAGCATTTT,CASSIPVTPQHF
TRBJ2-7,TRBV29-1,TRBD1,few,TGCAGCGCTCACAGGGGCCACGAGCAGTACTTC,CSAHRGHEQYF
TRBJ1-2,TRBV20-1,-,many,TGCAGTGCTAGAGTAGGGGCCGTCAGGGGCTACACCTTC,CSARVGAVRGYTF
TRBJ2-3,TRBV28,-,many,TGTGCCAGCAGTTCTGATACGCAGTATTTT,CASSSDTQYF
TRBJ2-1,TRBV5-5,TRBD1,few,TGTGCGAGCCGGCTCGGGACAGGGTATGTTGAGCAGTTCTTC,CASRLGTGYVEQFF
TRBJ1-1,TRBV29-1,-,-,TGCAGCGTTGAATGGGGGCTGAACACTGAAGCTTTCTTT,CSVEWGLNTEAFF
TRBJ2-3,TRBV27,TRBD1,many,TGTGCCAGCCGGACAGGGAACCTGGTGACTAGCACAGATACGCAGTATTTT,CASRTGNLVTSTDTQYF
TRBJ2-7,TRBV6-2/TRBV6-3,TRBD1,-,TGTGCCAGCAGTGAACAGGGACAGGGGCGGTCCTACGAGCAGTACTTC,CASSEQGQGRSYEQYF
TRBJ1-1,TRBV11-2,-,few,TGTGCCAGCGGCCCCCCAGGAGCCATCTCAAGCACTGAAGCTTTCTTT,CASGPPGAISSTEAFF
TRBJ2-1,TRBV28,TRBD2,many,TGTGCCAGCACCGCGGGAGCCATAGACGGGAATGAGCAGTTCTTC,CASTAGAIDGNEQFF